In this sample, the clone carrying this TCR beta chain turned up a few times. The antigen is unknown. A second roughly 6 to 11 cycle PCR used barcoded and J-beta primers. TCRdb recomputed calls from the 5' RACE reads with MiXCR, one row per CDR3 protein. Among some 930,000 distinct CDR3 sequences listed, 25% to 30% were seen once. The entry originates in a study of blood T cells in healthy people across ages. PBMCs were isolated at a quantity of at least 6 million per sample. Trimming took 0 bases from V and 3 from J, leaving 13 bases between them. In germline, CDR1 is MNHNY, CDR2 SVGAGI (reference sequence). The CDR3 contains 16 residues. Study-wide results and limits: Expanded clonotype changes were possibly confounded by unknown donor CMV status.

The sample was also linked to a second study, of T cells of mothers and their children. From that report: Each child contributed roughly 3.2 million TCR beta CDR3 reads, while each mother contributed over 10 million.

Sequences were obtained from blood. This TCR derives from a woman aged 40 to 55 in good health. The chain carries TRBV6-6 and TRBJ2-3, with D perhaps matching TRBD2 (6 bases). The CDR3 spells CASSYSRLDLTDTQYF. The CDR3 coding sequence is TGTGCCAGCAGTTACTCCCGACTAGATTTAACAGATACGCAGTATTTT.